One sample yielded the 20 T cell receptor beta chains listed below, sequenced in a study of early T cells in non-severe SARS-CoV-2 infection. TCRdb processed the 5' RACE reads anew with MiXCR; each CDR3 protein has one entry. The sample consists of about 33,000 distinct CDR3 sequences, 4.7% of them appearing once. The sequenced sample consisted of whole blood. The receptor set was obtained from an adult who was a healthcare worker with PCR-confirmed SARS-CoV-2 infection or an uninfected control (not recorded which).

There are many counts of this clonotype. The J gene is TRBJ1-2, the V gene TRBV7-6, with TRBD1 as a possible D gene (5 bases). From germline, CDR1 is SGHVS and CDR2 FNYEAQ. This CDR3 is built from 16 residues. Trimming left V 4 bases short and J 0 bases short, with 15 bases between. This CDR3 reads CASSSFRAQANYGYTF. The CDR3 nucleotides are TGTGCCAGCAGCTCTTTCAGGGCCCAGGCTAACTATGGCTACACCTTC.

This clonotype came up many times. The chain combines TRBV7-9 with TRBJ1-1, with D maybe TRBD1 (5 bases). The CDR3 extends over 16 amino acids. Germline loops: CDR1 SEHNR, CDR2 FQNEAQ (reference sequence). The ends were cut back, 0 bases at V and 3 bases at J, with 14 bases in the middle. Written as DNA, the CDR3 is TGTGCCAGCAGCTTAGCGCCCGGGGCGGGGTACACTGAAGCTTTCTTT. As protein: CASSLAPGAGYTEAFF.

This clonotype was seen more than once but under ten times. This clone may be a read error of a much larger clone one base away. CDR3 bases: TGTGCCAGTAACTTGGGCGGTCATAGCAATCAGCCCCAGCATTTT. Protein sequence: CASNLGGHSNQPQHF. The gene calls are TRBV19 and TRBJ1-5; D gene uncertain. This CDR3 has 15 residues. V shed 7 bases and J shed 0 bases, with 13 bases lying between them. Germline CDR1 is LNHDA and CDR2 is SQIVND (reference sequence). Looking up the rest from reference TRBV19 and TRBJ1-5 gives the full variable domain: DGGITQSPKYLFRKEGQNVTLSCEQNLNHDAMYWYRQDPGQGLRLIYYSQIVNDFQKGDIAEGYSVSREKKESFPLTVTSAQKNPTAFYLCASNLGGHSNQPQHFGDGTRLSIL.

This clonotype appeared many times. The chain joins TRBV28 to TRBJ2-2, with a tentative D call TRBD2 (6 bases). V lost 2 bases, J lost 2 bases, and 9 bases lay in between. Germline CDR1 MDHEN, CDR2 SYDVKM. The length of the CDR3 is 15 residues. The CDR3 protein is CASSLGGINTGELFF. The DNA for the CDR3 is TGTGCCAGCAGTTTAGGGGGGATAAACACCGGGGAGCTGTTTTTT.

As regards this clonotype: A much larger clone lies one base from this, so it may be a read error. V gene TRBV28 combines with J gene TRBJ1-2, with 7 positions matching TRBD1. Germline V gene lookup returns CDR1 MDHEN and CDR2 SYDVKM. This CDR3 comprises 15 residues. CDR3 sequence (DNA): TGTGCCAGCAGTTTAGCGACAGGGAATAACTATGCCTACACCTTC. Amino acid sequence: CASSLATGNNYAYTF.

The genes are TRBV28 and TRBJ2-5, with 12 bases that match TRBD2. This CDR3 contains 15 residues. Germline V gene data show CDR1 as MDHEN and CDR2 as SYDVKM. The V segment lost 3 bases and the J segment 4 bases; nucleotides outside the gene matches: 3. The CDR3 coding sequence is TGTGCCAGCAGTTTTGCTAGCGGGGGGGTAGAGACCCAGTACTTC. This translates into CASSFASGGVETQYF.

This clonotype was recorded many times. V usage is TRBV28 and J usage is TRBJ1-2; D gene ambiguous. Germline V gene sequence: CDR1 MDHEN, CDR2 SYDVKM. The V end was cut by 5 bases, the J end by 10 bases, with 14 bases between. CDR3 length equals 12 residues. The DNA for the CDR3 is TGTGCCAGCAGTCTACTCCGTTGGGACTACACCTTC. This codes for CASSLLRWDYTF.

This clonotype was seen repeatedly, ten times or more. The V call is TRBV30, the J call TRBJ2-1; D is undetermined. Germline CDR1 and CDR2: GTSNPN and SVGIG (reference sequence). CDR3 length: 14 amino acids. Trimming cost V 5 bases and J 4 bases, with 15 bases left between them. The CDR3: CAWDADGVYNEQFF. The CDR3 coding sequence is TGTGCCTGGGATGCTGACGGAGTTTACAATGAGCAGTTCTTC. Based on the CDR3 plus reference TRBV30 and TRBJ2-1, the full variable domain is SQTIHQWPATLVQPVGSPLSLECTVEGTSNPNLYWYRQAAGRGLQLLFYSVGIGQISSEVPQNLSASRPQDRQFILSSKKLLLSDSGFYLCAWDADGVYNEQFFGPGTRLTVL.

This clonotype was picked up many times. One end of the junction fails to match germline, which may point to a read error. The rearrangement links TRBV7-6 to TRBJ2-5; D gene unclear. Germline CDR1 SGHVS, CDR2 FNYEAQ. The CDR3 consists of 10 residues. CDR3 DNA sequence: TGTGCCAGCAGCCCCGGACCTATGGACTTC. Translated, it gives CASSPGPMDF.

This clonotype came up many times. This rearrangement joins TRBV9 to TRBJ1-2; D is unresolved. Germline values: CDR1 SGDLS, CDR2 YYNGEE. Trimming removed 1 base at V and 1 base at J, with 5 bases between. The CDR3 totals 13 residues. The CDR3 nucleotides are TGTGCCAGCAGCGTATCGAATAACTATGGCTACACCTTC. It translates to CASSVSNNYGYTF.

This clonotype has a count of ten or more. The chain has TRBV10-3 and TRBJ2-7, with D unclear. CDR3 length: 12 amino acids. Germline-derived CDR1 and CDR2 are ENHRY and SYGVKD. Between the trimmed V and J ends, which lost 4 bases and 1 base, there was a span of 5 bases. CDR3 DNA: TGTGCCATCAGTGCTGATTCCTACGAGCAGTACTTC. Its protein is CAISADSYEQYF.

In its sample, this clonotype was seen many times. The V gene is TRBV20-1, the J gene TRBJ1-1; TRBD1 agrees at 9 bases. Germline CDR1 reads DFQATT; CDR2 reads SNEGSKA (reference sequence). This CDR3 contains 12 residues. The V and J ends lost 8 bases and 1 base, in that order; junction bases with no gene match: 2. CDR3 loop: CSMDRGNTEAFF. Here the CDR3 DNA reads TGCAGTATGGACAGGGGGAACACTGAAGCTTTCTTT.

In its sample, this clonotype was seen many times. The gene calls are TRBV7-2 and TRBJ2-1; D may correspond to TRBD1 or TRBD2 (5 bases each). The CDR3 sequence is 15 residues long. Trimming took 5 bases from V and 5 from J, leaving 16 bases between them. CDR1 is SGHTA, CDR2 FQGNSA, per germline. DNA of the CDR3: TGTGCCAGCAGCAGATCCGGGACCCCTAACAATGAGCAGTTCTTC. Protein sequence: CASSRSGTPNNEQFF.

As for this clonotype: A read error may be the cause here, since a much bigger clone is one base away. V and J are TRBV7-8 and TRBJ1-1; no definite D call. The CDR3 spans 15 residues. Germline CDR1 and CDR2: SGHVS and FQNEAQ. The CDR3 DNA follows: TGTGCCGGCAGCTTAGTGTCCTCGGCGAACACTGAAGCTTTCTTT. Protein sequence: CAGSLVSSANTEAFF.

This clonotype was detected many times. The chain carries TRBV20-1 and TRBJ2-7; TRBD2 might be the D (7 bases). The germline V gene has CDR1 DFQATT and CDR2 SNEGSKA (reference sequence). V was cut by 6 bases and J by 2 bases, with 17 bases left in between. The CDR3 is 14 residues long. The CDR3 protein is CSAPTGGPTYEQYF. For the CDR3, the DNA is TGCAGTGCCCCGACGGGGGGCCCTACCTACGAGCAGTACTTC.

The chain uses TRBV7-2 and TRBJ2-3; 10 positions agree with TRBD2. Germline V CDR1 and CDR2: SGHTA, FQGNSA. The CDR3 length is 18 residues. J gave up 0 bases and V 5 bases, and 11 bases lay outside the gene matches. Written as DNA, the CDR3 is TGTGCCAGCAGCCTAACCCCCCTAGCGGGGGCAAGCACAGATACGCAGTATTTT. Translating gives CASSLTPLAGASTDTQYF.

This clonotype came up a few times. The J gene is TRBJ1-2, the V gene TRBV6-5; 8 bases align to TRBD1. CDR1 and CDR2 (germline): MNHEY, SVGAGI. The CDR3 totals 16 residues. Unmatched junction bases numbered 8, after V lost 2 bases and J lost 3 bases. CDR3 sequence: CASSYGSLTGDYGYTF. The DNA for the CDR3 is TGTGCCAGCAGTTACGGGTCCCTGACAGGGGACTATGGCTACACCTTC.

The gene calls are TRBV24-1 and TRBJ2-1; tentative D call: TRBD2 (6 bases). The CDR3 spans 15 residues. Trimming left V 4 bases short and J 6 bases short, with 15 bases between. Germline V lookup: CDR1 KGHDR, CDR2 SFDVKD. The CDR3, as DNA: TGTGCCACCAGTGACCGGGACTCGACCCTCAATGAGCAGTTCTTC. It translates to CATSDRDSTLNEQFF.

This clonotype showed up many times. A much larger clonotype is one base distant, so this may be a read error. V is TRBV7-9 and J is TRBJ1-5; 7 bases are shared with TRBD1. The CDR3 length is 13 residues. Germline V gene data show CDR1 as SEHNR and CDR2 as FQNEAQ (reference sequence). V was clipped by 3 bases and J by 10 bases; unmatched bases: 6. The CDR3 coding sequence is TGTGCCAGCAGCTTCCCAGGGGGGCACCCCCAGCATTTT. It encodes CASSFPGGHPQHF. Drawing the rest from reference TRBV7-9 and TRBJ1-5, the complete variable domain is DTGVSQNPRHKITKRGQNVTFRCDPISEHNRLYWYRQTLGQGPEFLTYFQNEAQLEKSRLLSDRFSAERPKGSFSTLEIQRTEQGDSAMYLCASSFPGGHPQHFGDGTRLSIL.

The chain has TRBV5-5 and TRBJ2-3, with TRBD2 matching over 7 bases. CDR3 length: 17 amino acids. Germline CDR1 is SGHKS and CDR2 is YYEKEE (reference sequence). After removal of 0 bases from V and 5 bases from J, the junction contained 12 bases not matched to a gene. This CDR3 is CASSLAGAGPMGDTQYF. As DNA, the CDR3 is TGTGCCAGCAGCTTGGCCGGAGCGGGGCCAATGGGAGATACGCAGTATTTT.